These T cell receptor beta chains were read from a single sample in a study of blood T cells in healthy people across ages. One entry per CDR3 protein, called by TCRdb with MiXCR from the 5' RACE reads. The sample shows approximately 490,000 distinct CDR3 sequences, under 30% of them seen only once. These same records also appear under a second study, on T cells of mothers and their children.

Sequenced: blood. The receptors come from a boy younger than 18 in good health. The CDR3 runs from the conserved cysteine through the conserved F or W. The D gene is left open where the match is weak. Clone size, where shown, is once, few, many, or a class for clones that have expanded.

TRBV20-1,TRBD1,TRBJ1-2,-,CSARDPLGQGDVDGYTF,TGCAGTGCTAGAGATCCCCTGGGACAGGGGGATGTTGATGGCTACACCTTC
TRBV13,TRBD2,TRBJ2-5,-,CASSSNTGTRYEQYF,TGTGCCAGCAGTTCAAACACCGGGACTAGATATGAGCAGTACTTC
TRBV24-1,TRBD1,TRBJ2-2,-,CATSSGPDRGRSTGELFF,TGTGCCACCAGTTCTGGTCCGGACAGGGGACGTAGCACCGGGGAGCTGTTTTTT
TRBV13,-,TRBJ2-7,few,CASSLTGQSYEQYF,TGTGCCAGCAGCTTAACAGGACAGTCCTACGAGCAGTACTTC
TRBV29-1,-,TRBJ2-5,-,CSVILAGTQGTQYF,TGCAGCGTTATCCTGGCGGGCACCCAAGGGACCCAGTACTTC
TRBV6-2/TRBV6-3,-,TRBJ1-2,few,CASSYSASGGYTF,TGTGCCAGCAGTTACTCTGCAAGCGGTGGCTACACCTTC
TRBV7-2,-,TRBJ2-4,-,CASSSGTGAANIQYF,TGTGCCAGCAGCTCCGGGACGGGGGCTGCAAACATTCAGTACTTC
TRBV7-2,TRBD1,TRBJ1-4,few,CASSSLQGTNEKLFF,TGTGCCAGCAGCTCTCTACAGGGGACGAATGAAAAACTGTTTTTT
TRBV21-1,-,TRBJ1-1,few,CASSSRWDLFPNTEAFF,TGTGCCAGCAGCTCGAGGTGGGACCTTTTTCCGAACACTGAAGCTTTCTTT
TRBV7-9,TRBD2,TRBJ2-7,few,CASSFGGRGTLYFSEQYF,TGTGCCAGCAGCTTTGGTGGGAGGGGAACCTTGTACTTCAGCGAGCAGTACTTC
TRBV6-1,-,TRBJ2-7,many,CASSVGRVATYEQYF,TGTGCCAGCAGTGTAGGACGGGTAGCGACCTACGAGCAGTACTTC
TRBV4-1,-,TRBJ1-1,few,CASSQVRLAGAYGNTEAFF,TGCGCCAGCAGCCAAGTCAGATTGGCAGGGGCCTACGGGAACACTGAAGCTTTCTTT
TRBV25-1,TRBD1,TRBJ2-1,-,CASRLGTAYNEQFF,TGTGCCAGCCGGCTAGGGACAGCCTACAATGAGCAGTTCTTC
TRBV4-3,-,TRBJ2-3,-,CASSPSMADTQYF,TGCGCCAGCAGTCCGAGTATGGCGGATACGCAGTATTTT
TRBV3-1,TRBD2,TRBJ2-3,once,CASSQDLARAGESQYF,TGTGCCAGCAGCCAAGATCTGGCGAGGGCGGGGGAGTCGCAGTATTTT
TRBV20-1,TRBD2,TRBJ2-3,-,CSARDPGLAGATSTDTQYF,TGCAGTGCTAGAGATCCCGGACTAGCGGGGGCCACTAGCACAGATACGCAGTATTTT
TRBV9,-,TRBJ2-3,many,CASSPPGGTDTQYF,TGTGCCAGCAGCCCCCCAGGGGGCACAGATACGCAGTATTTT
TRBV29-1,TRBD1,TRBJ1-2,few,CSVDGTGGPYGGYTF,TGCAGCGTTGATGGGACAGGGGGGCCATATGGTGGCTACACCTTC
TRBV4-3,TRBD2,TRBJ2-1,few,CASSQSRLAGGNEQFF,TGCGCCAGCAGCCAGAGCAGACTAGCGGGGGGTAATGAGCAGTTCTTC
TRBV5-1,TRBD2,TRBJ2-7,-,CASSLVGTRSSYEQYF,TGCGCCAGCAGCTTGGTTGGGACTAGAAGCTCCTACGAGCAGTACTTC
TRBV6-2/TRBV6-3,-,TRBJ2-6,few,CASKDDTSGANVLTF,TGTGCCAGCAAGGACGATACCTCTGGGGCCAACGTCCTGACTTTC
TRBV5-5,-,TRBJ2-7,-,CASSLGGAGQYF,TGTGCCAGCAGCTTAGGCGGTGCGGGGCAGTACTTC
TRBV5-1,-,TRBJ2-7,many,CASRPRDSYEQYF,TGCGCCAGCAGGCCCAGGGATTCCTACGAGCAGTACTTC
TRBV28,TRBD1,TRBJ1-4,few,CASSRTGGAVYEKLFF,TGTGCCAGCAGCCGGACAGGGGGCGCGGTATATGAAAAACTGTTTTTT
TRBV12-3/TRBV12-4,TRBD1,TRBJ1-5,-,CASSLARQGTQPQHF,TGTGCCAGCAGTTTAGCGCGACAGGGGACGCAGCCCCAGCATTTT
TRBV27,TRBD1,TRBJ2-5,many,CASRRQGRETQYF,TGTGCCAGCAGAAGACAGGGCCGAGAGACCCAGTACTTC
TRBV4-3,-,TRBJ2-7,few,CASSHPPEIHEQYF,TGCGCCAGCAGCCACCCCCCAGAGATCCACGAGCAGTACTTC
TRBV7-9,-,TRBJ2-5,few,CAGSLAGGQETQYF,TGTGCCGGCAGCTTAGCCGGGGGCCAAGAGACCCAGTACTTC
TRBV7-3,TRBD2,TRBJ2-1,-,CASSTTSGNLEQFF,TGTGCCAGCAGCACGACTAGCGGAAATCTTGAGCAGTTCTTC
TRBV28,-,TRBJ1-6,-,CASSAGGYNSPLHF,TGTGCCAGCAGTGCCGGGGGGTATAATTCACCCCTCCACTTT
TRBV27,-,TRBJ2-3,-,CASNPLRGRTDTQYF,TGTGCCAGCAATCCCCTCAGGGGGAGGACAGATACGCAGTATTTT
TRBV20-1,TRBD1,TRBJ1-4,-,CSAAGTGYNYEKLFF,TGCAGTGCTGCCGGGACAGGGTATAATTACGAAAAGCTGTTTTTT
TRBV9,TRBD1,TRBJ2-1,few,CASSDGQGSYNEQFF,TGTGCCAGCAGCGACGGACAGGGCTCCTACAATGAGCAGTTCTTC
TRBV25-1,TRBD2,TRBJ2-7,-,CASSDLRDYYEQYF,TGTGCCAGCAGTGATCTCCGGGACTACTACGAGCAGTACTTC
TRBV20-1,-,TRBJ2-7,-,CSAEEEHYEQYF,TGCAGTGCTGAGGAGGAGCACTACGAGCAGTACTTC
TRBV28,-,TRBJ1-3,-,CASTLGAGSGNTIYF,TGTGCCAGCACCTTAGGAGCTGGTTCGGGAAACACCATATATTTT
TRBV5-1,TRBD1,TRBJ1-4,few,CASSLRDRGRLDEKLFF,TGCGCCAGCAGCCTCCGGGACAGGGGAAGACTTGATGAAAAACTGTTTTTT
TRBV27,-,TRBJ2-7,-,CASSLAGPSSYEQYF,TGTGCCAGCAGTTTAGCGGGCCCTAGCTCCTACGAGCAGTACTTC
TRBV6-2/TRBV6-3,-,TRBJ2-3,-,CASSDGTTQYF,TGTGCCAGCAGCGACGGTACTACGCAGTATTTT
TRBV5-1,TRBD2,TRBJ2-7,few,CASRSLSGRTEGYEQYF,TGCGCCAGCAGATCTCTAAGCGGGAGGACGGAGGGCTACGAGCAGTACTTC
TRBV14,-,TRBJ2-7,-,CASSSPVNYEQYF,TGTGCCAGCAGCTCCCCAGTCAACTACGAGCAGTACTTC
TRBV29-1,TRBD1,TRBJ1-2,few,CSVFGQGVGGYTF,TGCAGCGTTTTTGGACAGGGCGTAGGAGGCTACACCTTC
TRBV7-9,-,TRBJ2-1,once,CTSSLYTSSYNEQFF,TGTACCAGCAGCTTATACACAAGCTCCTACAATGAGCAGTTCTTC
TRBV6-6,-,TRBJ2-5,-,CASSYWTAQETQYF,TGTGCCAGCAGTTACTGGACAGCACAAGAGACCCAGTACTTC
TRBV4-3,-,TRBJ2-1,-,CASSQDKAQSNNEQFF,TGCGCCAGCAGCCAAGATAAGGCACAGTCGAACAATGAGCAGTTCTTC
TRBV7-3,-,TRBJ2-3,-,CASSYLGLSTDTQYF,TGTGCCAGCAGCTACCTTGGACTATCCACAGATACGCAGTATTTT